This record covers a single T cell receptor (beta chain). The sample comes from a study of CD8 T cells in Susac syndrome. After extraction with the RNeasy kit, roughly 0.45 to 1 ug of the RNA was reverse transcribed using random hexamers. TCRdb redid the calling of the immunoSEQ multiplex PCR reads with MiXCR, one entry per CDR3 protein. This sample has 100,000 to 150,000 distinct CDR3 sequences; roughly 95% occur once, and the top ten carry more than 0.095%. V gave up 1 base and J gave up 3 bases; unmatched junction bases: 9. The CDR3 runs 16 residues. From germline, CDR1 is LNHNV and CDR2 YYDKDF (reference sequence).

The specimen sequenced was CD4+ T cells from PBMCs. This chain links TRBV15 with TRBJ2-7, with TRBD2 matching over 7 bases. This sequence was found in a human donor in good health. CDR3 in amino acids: CATSRAPLSGDYEQYF. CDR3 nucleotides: TGTGCCACCAGCAGAGCTCCGTTGAGCGGGGACTACGAGCAGTACTTC.